Shown below are 6 T cell receptor beta chains from a single sample sequenced in a study of T cell changes during pregnancy in multiple sclerosis. Generated by immunoSEQ multiplex PCR, the TCRdb table keeps only in-frame clones and is missing some. The repertoire has nearly 110,000 clones, about 90% of them found once; the top ten carry 1.6%. Specimen: peripheral blood, collected before pregnancy. These receptors all stem from a female donor with multiple sclerosis, enrolled in a pregnancy study.

In its sample, this clone was seen once. The V gene is TRBV6-5, the J gene TRBJ1-2; no definite D call. V was cut by 4 bases and J by 8 bases, with 14 bases left in between. Germline CDR1 and CDR2: MNHEY and SVGAGI. The CDR3 covers 13 residues. The CDR3 sequence is CASSSIPGWGYTF. The CDR3, as DNA: TGTGCCAGCAGTTCCATCCCCGGTTGGGGCTACACCTTC.

The chain combines TRBV6-5 with TRBJ1-1; 7 positions agree with TRBD1. Germline-derived CDR1 and CDR2 are MNHEY and SVGAGI. This CDR3 contains 14 residues. Germline trimming cut 5 bases from V and 3 bases from J; bases unmatched to any gene: 6. The CDR3 bases are TGTGCCAGCAGTCGACAGGGAGGCGACACTGAAGCTTTCTTT. Protein sequence: CASSRQGGDTEAFF.

This clone showed up just once. The chain combines TRBV7-9 with TRBJ1-1; TRBD1 is a possible D gene (6 bases). Looked up from germline, CDR1 is SEHNR and CDR2 is FQNEAQ (reference sequence). The CDR3 has 15 amino acids. V gave up 5 bases and J gave up 1 base, with 14 bases separating them. CDR3: CASSAGVGGNTEAFF. CDR3 DNA: TGTGCCAGCAGCGCCGGGGTAGGGGGGAACACTGAAGCTTTCTTT.

There are a few counts of this clone. The J gene is TRBJ1-6, the V gene TRBV7-9, with D perhaps matching TRBD1 (5 bases). V was cut by 2 bases and J by 7 bases, with 9 bases left in between. Germline V gene sequence: CDR1 SEHNR, CDR2 FQNEAQ (reference sequence). CDR3 size: 14 residues. CDR3 amino acids: CASSLQEGNSPLHF. CDR3 nucleotides: TGTGCCAGCAGCTTACAGGAGGGGAATTCACCCCTCCACTTT. Full variable domain (missing parts from reference TRBV7-9 and TRBJ1-6): DTGVSQNPRHKITKRGQNVTFRCDPISEHNRLYWYRQTLGQGPEFLTYFQNEAQLEKSRLLSDRFSAERPKGSFSTLEIQRTEQGDSAMYLCASSLQEGNSPLHFGNGTRLTVT.

The chain is built from TRBV9 and TRBJ2-1; possible D gene TRBD2, 5 bases. V was shortened by 0 bases and J by 5 bases, with 9 bases between the two germline ends. Germline CDR1 and CDR2: SGDLS and YYNGEE. This CDR3 is built from 14 residues. CDR3 protein: CASSVEAEHNEQFF. For the CDR3, the DNA is TGTGCCAGCAGCGTAGAAGCGGAGCACAATGAGCAGTTCTTC.

The gene calls are TRBV7-6 and TRBJ2-1; D is perhaps TRBD2 (6 bases). This CDR3 is built from 16 residues. CDR1 is SGHVS and CDR2 is FNYEAQ in the germline V gene. Between the trimmed V and J ends, which lost 5 bases and 1 base, there was a span of 15 bases. The CDR3 sequence is CASSEDRGSSYNEQFF. As DNA, the CDR3 is TGTGCCAGCAGCGAAGACCGGGGGAGTTCCTACAATGAGCAGTTCTTC.